Each of the 32 T cell receptor beta chains below was sequenced from the same sample in a study of blood T cell repertoires in COVID-19 (dated by TCRdb to 2020 to 2021). Library preparation used the immunoSEQ multiplex PCR assay. TCRdb carries this immuneACCESS record with in-frame sequences only. Its versions omit some clonotypes, under half of them owing to an unresolved V gene in the studies checked, with the rest unexplained. This sample gives 310,000 or so clones in total; almost 90% of them show up just once. Approximately 10% of the sample is held by the ten biggest clonotypes. Source material: peripheral blood. Receptors were obtained from a woman in her thirties with COVID-19, enrolled during active disease.

The chain combines TRBV4-1 with TRBJ1-4; D is perhaps TRBD1 (6 bases). Germline CDR1 and CDR2: MGHRA and YSYEKL. The CDR3 totals 14 residues. V lost 1 base, J lost 8 bases, and 11 bases lay in between. The CDR3 DNA reads as TGCGCCAGCAGCCAAGTTGGGGGCCTGGAAAAACTGTTTTTT. Residues: CASSQVGGLEKLFF.

The genes are TRBV11-2 and TRBJ2-2; 13 bases are a match to TRBD2. V trimming: 9 bases; J trimming: 5 bases; junction bases outside the gene matches: 3. The CDR3 covers 14 residues. Germline loops: CDR1 SGHAT, CDR2 FQNNGV. Here the CDR3 reads CARGTSGATGELFF. The CDR3, as DNA: TGTGCCAGGGGGACTAGCGGGGCTACCGGGGAGCTGTTTTTT.

The chain couples TRBV11-3 to TRBJ2-3; 7 bases match TRBD1. Germline V CDR1 and CDR2: SGHNT, YENEEA. The junction had 8 bases not matched to a gene; V was cut back by 4 bases and J by 1 base. The CDR3 length is 16 residues. CDR3 coding DNA: TGTGCCAGCAGCTCAAGACAGGGATCGGGCACAGATACGCAGTATTTT. Amino acids: CASSSRQGSGTDTQYF.

The chain couples TRBV6-6 to TRBJ2-7; 8 bases fit TRBD2. The V and J ends lost 6 bases and 3 bases, in that order; junction bases with no gene match: 7. The V gene's germline CDR1 is MNHNY and CDR2 SVGAGI (reference sequence). The CDR3 has 14 residues. The CDR3 DNA reads TGTGCCAGCAGCCAACCGCTAGCGGGCTACGAGCAGTACTTC. Translating it yields CASSQPLAGYEQYF.

In this sample, this clone turned up once. J is TRBJ2-7 and V is TRBV7-2; TRBD1 agrees at 10 bases. This CDR3 region has 15 residues. CDR1 is SGHTA, CDR2 FQGNSA, per germline. The ends lost 5 bases at V and 6 bases at J; junction bases unmatched: 10. The CDR3 sequence is CASSPSGTGVGEQYF. The CDR3 nucleotides read TGTGCCAGCAGCCCTTCCGGGACAGGGGTCGGCGAGCAGTACTTC.

This chain connects TRBV3-1 (or the pseudogene TRBV3-2) to TRBJ2-4; TRBD1 matches at 7 bases. V lost 4 bases, J lost 7 bases, and 10 bases stayed unmatched. Germline lookup yields CDR1 LGHDT and CDR2 YNNKEL (reference sequence). This CDR3 has 15 amino acids. Here the CDR3 reads CASSLRGLVGNIQYF. The CDR3 DNA reads TGTGCCAGCAGCCTTAGGGGGCTAGTTGGGAACATTCAGTACTTC.

The V and J genes are TRBV4-1 and TRBJ2-1; maybe TRBD1 (6 bases). This CDR3 is built from 16 residues. V gave up 3 bases and J gave up 2 bases, with 14 bases separating them. Germline CDR1 is MGHRA and CDR2 is YSYEKL. CDR3 nucleotide sequence: TGCGCCAGCAGCCAGGAGACAGGTAGTACCTACAATGAGCAGTTCTTC. It translates to CASSQETGSTYNEQFF.

The chain is built from TRBV5-1 and TRBJ1-2, with a possible D match to TRBD1 (6 bases). CDR1 and CDR2 from the germline V gene are SGHRS and YFSETQ. The CDR3 length is 15 residues. With 0 bases removed from V and 3 bases from J, the gap between germline ends came to 12 bases. The CDR3 bases are TGCGCCAGCAGCTTGGGTGGGGGCACGGACTATGGCTACACCTTC. This encodes CASSLGGGTDYGYTF.

The rearrangement joins TRBV19 to TRBJ1-5; the match to TRBD1 covers 7 bases. Germline V gene data show CDR1 as LNHDA and CDR2 as SQIVND (reference sequence). The CDR3 runs 14 residues. V gave up 4 bases and J gave up 4 bases; unmatched junction bases: 4. In DNA, the CDR3 is TGTGCCAGTAGTAGCGGACAGGCGAATCAGCCCCAGCATTTT. Translated: CASSSGQANQPQHF.

V usage is TRBV7-8 and J usage is TRBJ2-3; perhaps TRBD1 as D (6 bases). Germline CDR1 SGHVS, CDR2 FQNEAQ. V was shortened by 5 bases and J by 0 bases, with 12 bases between the two germline ends. CDR3 length: 15 residues. The CDR3: CASSGQRTSTDTQYF. For the CDR3, the DNA is TGTGCCAGCAGCGGACAGAGGACTAGCACAGATACGCAGTATTTT.

This rearrangement joins TRBV6-2 or TRBV6-3 to TRBJ1-4; D gene ambiguous. Germline lookup yields CDR1 MNHEY and CDR2 SVGEGT. This CDR3 is 15 amino acids long. With 5 bases removed from V and 7 bases from J, the gap between germline ends came to 17 bases. The CDR3 loop reads CASSHHEDSGEKLFF. CDR3 in DNA: TGTGCCAGCAGTCACCACGAGGACTCCGGTGAAAAACTGTTTTTT.

The chain is built from TRBV19 and TRBJ2-1; 11 bases are shared with TRBD2. Looked up from germline, CDR1 is LNHDA and CDR2 is SQIVND (reference sequence). The CDR3 has 15 amino acids. The ends lost 4 bases at V and 6 bases at J; junction bases unmatched: 5. The CDR3 here is CASSRGSGRANEQFF. In nucleotides, the CDR3 is TGTGCCAGTAGTAGGGGTAGCGGGAGGGCCAATGAGCAGTTCTTC.

The chain joins TRBV19 to TRBJ1-5; 9 positions agree with TRBD1. Trimming at V came to 11 bases and at J to 7 bases, leaving 9 bases not matched to a gene. This CDR3 has 13 residues. Germline CDR1 reads LNHDA; CDR2 reads SQIVND (reference sequence). CDR3 in amino acids: CAARRTGEQPQHF. The CDR3 coding sequence is TGTGCCGCGCGACGGACAGGGGAACAGCCCCAGCATTTT. The variable domain in full, completed from reference TRBV19 and TRBJ1-5, reads DGGITQSPKYLFRKEGQNVTLSCEQNLNHDAMYWYRQDPGQGLRLIYYSQIVNDFQKGDIAEGYSVSREKKESFPLTVTSAQKNPTAFYLCAARRTGEQPQHFGDGTRLSIL.

This chain uses TRBV6-2 or TRBV6-3 with TRBJ2-7, with 11 bases lining up with TRBD1. V shed 5 bases, J shed 0 bases, and the junction held 3 bases outside the gene matches. CDR1 MNHEY and CDR2 SVGEGT come from the germline V gene. The CDR3 runs 15 residues. Here the CDR3 DNA reads TGTGCCAGCAGTCCGGGACAGGGGGTCTCCTACGAGCAGTACTTC. This codes for CASSPGQGVSYEQYF.

This clone has a single count. The chain carries TRBV14 and TRBJ2-7; 8 nucleotides align to TRBD2. Germline CDR1 is SGHDN and CDR2 is FVKESK. The CDR3 is 20 residues long. The V gene end was trimmed by 5 bases and the J gene end by 1 base; junction bases not matched to a gene: 22. CDR3 loop: CASSDGGSGIWRSGSYEQYF. DNA of the CDR3: TGTGCCAGCAGCGACGGGGGTAGCGGGATCTGGCGGTCGGGGTCCTACGAGCAGTACTTC.

This clone has just a few counts. The rearrangement joins TRBV18 to TRBJ2-5, with 11 bases matching TRBD2. V was clipped by 0 bases and J by 5 bases; unmatched bases: 2. Germline-derived CDR1 and CDR2 are KGHSH and LQKENI. The CDR3 spans 15 residues. The CDR3: CASSPPTSGMETQYF. The DNA for the CDR3 is TGTGCCAGCTCACCACCGACTAGCGGGATGGAGACCCAGTACTTC.

This chain uses TRBV18 with TRBJ1-1; D call uncertain. The CDR3 contains 14 residues. Between the trimmed V and J ends, which lost 3 bases and 6 bases, there was a span of 14 bases. In germline, CDR1 is KGHSH, CDR2 LQKENI. The CDR3 loop reads CASSPNPQVAEAFF. CDR3 sequence (DNA): TGTGCCAGCTCACCTAATCCCCAGGTGGCTGAAGCTTTCTTT.

This chain uses TRBV28 with TRBJ1-1; D unclear. This CDR3 has 15 residues. Germline loops: CDR1 MDHEN, CDR2 SYDVKM. The ends were cut back, 6 bases at V and 5 bases at J, with 19 bases in the middle. The DNA for the CDR3 is TGTGCCAGCAGCCAGAGGCGAACTATGAGGACTGAAGCTTTCTTT. Amino acids: CASSQRRTMRTEAFF. Drawing the rest from reference TRBV28 and TRBJ1-1, the complete variable domain is DVKVTQSSRYLVKRTGEKVFLECVQDMDHENMFWYRQDPGLGLRLIYFSYDVKMKEKGDIPEGYSVSREKKERFSLILESASTNQTSMYLCASSQRRTMRTEAFFGQGTRLTVV.

In its sample, this clone was seen a few times. The V and J genes are TRBV4-1 and TRBJ2-3; the D gene is possibly TRBD1 (5 bases). This CDR3 spans 17 amino acids. The V gene's germline CDR1 is MGHRA and CDR2 YSYEKL. V shed 0 bases and J shed 6 bases, with 19 bases lying between them. CDR3 DNA: TGCGCCAGCAGCCAAGATGGCCCTCCCAGGGTGCGGGATACGCAGTATTTT. Translating gives CASSQDGPPRVRDTQYF.

The chain joins TRBV27 to TRBJ2-7, with 12 bases that match TRBD1. The CDR3 has 15 amino acids. Unmatched junction bases numbered 6, after V lost 5 bases and J lost 4 bases. The germline gives CDR1 MNHEY, CDR2 SMNVEV (reference sequence). CDR3 residues: CASSAWDRGRYEQYF. CDR3 nucleotides: TGTGCCAGCAGTGCGTGGGACAGGGGGCGGTACGAGCAGTACTTC.

This clone was seen a few times. The J gene is TRBJ2-7, the V gene TRBV4-3, with D tentatively TRBD1 (6 bases). Germline assignment: CDR1 LGHNA and CDR2 YSLEER. Trimming stripped 3 bases from V and 0 bases from J, with 6 bases between. This CDR3 spans 13 amino acids. The CDR3 DNA is TGCGCCAGCAGCCAGGACAGCTCCTACGAGCAGTACTTC. It codes for CASSQDSSYEQYF.

V and J are TRBV7-9 and TRBJ2-1; 9 bases align to TRBD2. This CDR3 comprises 17 residues. Losses at the gene ends were 0 bases for V and 4 bases for J; bases not matched to a gene: 7. CDR1 is SEHNR and CDR2 is FQNEAQ in the germline V gene (reference sequence). The CDR3 here is CASSLAGAGGSYNEQFF. In nucleotides, the CDR3 is TGTGCCAGCAGCTTAGCGGGGGCGGGAGGGTCATACAATGAGCAGTTCTTC.

V and J are TRBV28 and TRBJ1-1; tentative D call: TRBD1 (5 bases). V was pared by 4 bases and J by 1 base, with 7 bases between. This CDR3 spans 13 amino acids. Germline values: CDR1 MDHEN, CDR2 SYDVKM. CDR3 bases: TGTGCCAGCAGTTATACAGGGAACACTGAAGCTTTCTTT. Translated, it gives CASSYTGNTEAFF.

About this clone: The sample holds other DNA sequences that translate to the same CDR3. The J gene is TRBJ1-5, the V gene TRBV28; possible D gene TRBD1, 6 bases. Germline V gives CDR1 MDHEN, CDR2 SYDVKM. V shed 6 bases and J shed 4 bases, with 10 bases lying between them. The CDR3 runs to 13 residues. CDR3 DNA sequence: TGTGCCAGCAGGAGGGGGGGAAATCAGCCCCAGCATTTT. Protein: CASRRGGNQPQHF.

The chain links TRBV4-1 to TRBJ2-7; 7 bases line up with TRBD2. Germline V CDR1 and CDR2: MGHRA, YSYEKL. This CDR3 contains 14 residues. V shed 1 base, J shed 5 bases, and the junction held 5 bases outside the gene matches. The CDR3 nucleotides read TGCGCCAGCAGCCAAGTGGTGCGGGAGAACGAGCAGTACTTC. Amino acids: CASSQVVRENEQYF.

The V call is TRBV5-1, the J call TRBJ1-2; D uncertain. The length of the CDR3 is 13 residues. The germline V gene encodes CDR1 SGHRS and CDR2 YFSETQ. V was trimmed by 0 bases and J by 4 bases, leaving 7 bases between them. CDR3 sequence: CASSLGKRYGYTF. For the CDR3, the DNA is TGCGCCAGCAGCTTGGGGAAGCGCTATGGCTACACCTTC. Full variable domain (outside the CDR3, taken from reference TRBV5-1 and TRBJ1-2): KAGVTQTPRYLIKTRGQQVTLSCSPISGHRSVSWYQQTPGQGLQFLFEYFSETQRNKGNFPGRFSGRQFSNSRSEMNVSTLELGDSALYLCASSLGKRYGYTFGSGTRLTVV.

The V and J genes are TRBV7-9 and TRBJ2-7; TRBD2 aligns across 9 bases. The CDR3 loop spans 14 amino acids. With V trimmed by 5 bases and J by 5 bases, 7 bases remained unmatched. The germline V gene has CDR1 SEHNR and CDR2 FQNEAQ (reference sequence). This chain's CDR3 is CASSLLAGDHEQYF. The CDR3 DNA reads TGTGCCAGCAGCCTTTTAGCGGGAGACCACGAGCAGTACTTC.

The CDR3 region has the DNA TGTGCCAGCAGTGAAGGCCTCAGCGGGCAGCTCCTCAAAAACATTCAGTACTTC. Translated, it gives CASSEGLSGQLLKNIQYF. The chain joins TRBV6-1 to TRBJ2-4, with TRBD2 as a possible D gene (6 bases). The CDR3 covers 18 residues. CDR1 and CDR2 (germline): MNHNS, SASEGT. V dropped 1 base and J dropped 3 bases, with 19 bases sitting between them.

The chain is built from TRBV5-1 and TRBJ1-3; D gene unclear. Trimming took off 0 bases at V and 8 bases at J, with 6 bases between the two ends. Germline V gives CDR1 SGHRS, CDR2 YFSETQ. There are 12 residues in the CDR3. CDR3 DNA sequence: TGCGCCAGCAGCTTGGACAGTTACACCATATATTTT. Amino acids: CASSLDSYTIYF. Drawing the rest from reference TRBV5-1 and TRBJ1-3, the complete variable domain is KAGVTQTPRYLIKTRGQQVTLSCSPISGHRSVSWYQQTPGQGLQFLFEYFSETQRNKGNFPGRFSGRQFSNSRSEMNVSTLELGDSALYLCASSLDSYTIYFGEGSWLTVV.

V usage is TRBV6-1 and J usage is TRBJ1-1; unclear D gene. V lost 3 bases to trimming and J lost 12 bases, with 14 bases between them. The germline gives CDR1 MNHNS, CDR2 SASEGT. The CDR3 covers 12 residues. CDR3 nucleotide sequence: TGTGCCAGCAGTGAGGTCGACACGCAATCTTTCTTT. Translating gives CASSEVDTQSFF.

The rearrangement uses TRBV27 and TRBJ2-3; a weak D match, TRBD1 (7 bases). V was shortened by 4 bases and J by 0 bases, with 20 bases between the two germline ends. The germline V gene encodes CDR1 MNHEY and CDR2 SMNVEV (reference sequence). The CDR3 is 18 amino acids. The CDR3 bases are TGTGCCAGCAGTTCGGCCCTTGAGGAGGGGGCAAGCACAGATACGCAGTATTTT. It yields the protein CASSSALEEGASTDTQYF.

In this sample, this clone turned up once. The rearrangement joins TRBV5-1 to TRBJ2-1, with 12 bases that match TRBD2. Germline CDR1 is SGHRS and CDR2 is YFSETQ. Trimming at V came to 7 bases and at J to 6 bases, leaving 8 bases not matched to a gene. The CDR3 consists of 15 residues. The CDR3 DNA reads as TGCGCCAGCCGAACGCCGGGACTAGCGGGCAATGAGCAGTTCTTC. As protein: CASRTPGLAGNEQFF.